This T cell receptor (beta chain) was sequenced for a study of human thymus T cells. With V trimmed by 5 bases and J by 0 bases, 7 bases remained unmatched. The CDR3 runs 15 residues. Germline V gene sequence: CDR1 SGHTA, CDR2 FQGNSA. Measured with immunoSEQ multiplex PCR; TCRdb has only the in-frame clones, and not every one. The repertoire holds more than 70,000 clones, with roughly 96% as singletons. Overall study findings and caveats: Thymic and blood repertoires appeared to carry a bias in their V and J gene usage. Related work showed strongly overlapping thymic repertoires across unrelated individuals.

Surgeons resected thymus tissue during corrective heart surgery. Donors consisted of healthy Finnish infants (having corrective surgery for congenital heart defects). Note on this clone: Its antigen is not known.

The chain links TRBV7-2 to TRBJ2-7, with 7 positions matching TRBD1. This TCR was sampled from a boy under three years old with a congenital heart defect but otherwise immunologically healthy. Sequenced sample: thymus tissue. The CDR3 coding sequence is TGTGCCAGCAGCCCAGGGGGTTCCAGCTCCTACGAGCAGTACTTC. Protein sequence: CASSPGGSSSYEQYF.